Sequencing of this TCR beta chain was carried out in a study of blood T cell repertoires in COVID-19. Study details: The origin of the acute and convalescent COVID-19 samples was the United States, Italy and Spain. PBMCs, B-cell-depleted T cells, or T cells were the source of the cDNA or gDNA that made up the material.

Across about two dozen US areas, participants ranged in age from roughly 18 to 95 years. Assignments of participants to cohorts depended upon their own reported clinical history. The method was immunoSEQ multiplex PCR; TCRdb's version includes in-frame clones alone and lacks a portion of them. The data contain about 400,000 clones, 70% to 90% of them singletons. Germline trimming cut 6 bases from V and 4 bases from J; bases unmatched to any gene: 11. The CDR3 consists of 15 residues. Germline assignment: CDR1 LNHDA and CDR2 SQIVND (reference sequence). The sequence came from a woman aged 35 to 49 with acute COVID-19. Source material: PBMCs or T cells enriched from blood (not recorded which). V gene TRBV19 combines with J gene TRBJ1-2; 7 nucleotides align to TRBD1. CDR3 loop: CASRRLRDSSYGYTF. The CDR3 coding sequence is TGTGCCAGTAGGCGCTTGCGGGACAGTTCCTATGGCTACACCTTC.